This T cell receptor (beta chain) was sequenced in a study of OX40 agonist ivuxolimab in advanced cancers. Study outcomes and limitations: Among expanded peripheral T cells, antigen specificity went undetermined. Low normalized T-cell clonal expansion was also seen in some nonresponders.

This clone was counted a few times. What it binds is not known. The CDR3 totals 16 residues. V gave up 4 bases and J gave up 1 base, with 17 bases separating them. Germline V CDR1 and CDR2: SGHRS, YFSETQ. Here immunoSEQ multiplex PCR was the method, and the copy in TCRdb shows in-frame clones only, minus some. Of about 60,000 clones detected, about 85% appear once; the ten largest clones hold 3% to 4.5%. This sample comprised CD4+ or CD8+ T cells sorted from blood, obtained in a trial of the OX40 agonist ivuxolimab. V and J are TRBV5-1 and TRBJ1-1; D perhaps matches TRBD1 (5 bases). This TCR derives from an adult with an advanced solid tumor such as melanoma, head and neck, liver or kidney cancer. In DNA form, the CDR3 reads TGCGCCAGCAGCCCGACGGAGGCGGGACGGAACACTGAAGCTTTCTTT. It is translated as CASSPTEAGRNTEAFF.